This TCR beta chain was sequenced during a study of vaccination and CD4 T cells after COVID-19. The V gene lost 3 bases and the J gene lost 0 bases, with 15 bases spanning the gap. Germline assignment: CDR1 DFQATT and CDR2 SNEGSKA (reference sequence). This CDR3 contains 15 residues. To note about this clonotype: Its antigen is currently unknown.

Researchers used the Oncomine TCR Beta short-read assay to sequence DNA from cultured CD4+ T cells. TCRdb used MiXCR to reprocess the PCR reads, holding one entry per CDR3 protein. This table holds about 15,000 distinct CDR3 sequences, around three quarters found once. Treatment indicated: roughly ten-day PBMC culture with coronavirus spike peptide pools or control peptides (ViraFEST assay). This receptor was taken from a human donor who had recovered from COVID-19. Sequencing used CD4+ T cells from blood, cultured in vitro. The V call is TRBV20-1, the J call TRBJ2-7; D possibly corresponds to TRBD2 (6 bases). The CDR3 DNA is TGCAGTGCTAGTATAGCGGATTTAAGCTCCTACGAGCAGTACTTC. Translating it yields CSASIADLSSYEQYF.